The present TCR beta chain was sequenced within a study of beta chain features in type 1 diabetes (dated by TCRdb to 2016 to 2018). With regard to the full study: No differences in mean age, gender distribution, total cell number or subset yield were found between patients and healthy donors. A total of roughly 100 million sorted cells were examined across all samples, and a strong correlation was observed between cell number per subset and RNA yield. The study compared the TCRB repertoires of sorted circulating CD4+ T cell subsets in recently diagnosed type 1 diabetes patients with those in matched healthy donors. Regulatory and stem cell-like memory subsets were isolated from only 8 patients and about 8 healthy donors, whereas naive and central memory subsets came from all 30 or so donors.

Each donor gave one peripheral blood draw, approximately 110 mL on average, collected into heparinised tubes. Naive, central memory, regulatory and stem cell-like memory CD4+ T cells were sorted on a BD FACSAria II using a panel including CD45RO, CCR7, CD25, CD127, CD95 and CD27. All sorted populations exceeded 98% purity. Right away, PBMCs were isolated by Lymphoprep density gradient centrifugation and were stained directly, with no culture step. Samples were stained and sorted in pairs, with one healthy donor and one patient per experiment, so that batch effects were minimized. Overall study outcomes, separate from this receptor: Type 1 diabetes patients showed a moderate but significant shortening of TCRB CDR3 length in all four CD4+ subsets. Because the HLA sub-analyses included only small numbers of individuals, any influence of HLA type on TCRB rearrangement was left unresolved. Because cDNA was sequenced instead of genomic DNA, highly expressing activated cells could be over-represented, though the groups showed no difference in activation or CD3 levels. Naive, central memory and regulatory TCRB repertoires appeared more similar among patients than among healthy donors. Shorter templates might be favored by PCR, yet because patient and control samples were amplified and corrected together, any such skew would affect both groups equally. At VDJ recombination sites, type 1 diabetes patients had fewer insertions and more deleted nucleotides, which implies abnormalities in thymic rearrangement.

In the case of this clone: Its target antigen remains unknown. No base quality values were provided; no much bigger clone lies one nucleotide off.

The CDR3 spans 15 residues, from the cysteine through the phenylalanine. Only the CDR3 portion is preserved as DNA: 45 bases, with reading frame beginning at the first base. In the germline V gene, CDR1 corresponds to SGHTA and CDR2 to FQGTGA. V is clipped by 1 base and J by 0 bases, and the sequence between their germline boundaries is 10 bases long. The entire amount of isolated RNA was reverse transcribed using the High Capacity cDNA Reverse Transcription Kit, so the sequenced TCRB transcripts were expressed ones. For stem cell-like memory T cell samples, survey-depth immunoSEQ sequencing was used, averaging about 940,000 total reads per sample. Sorted cells were lysed in RLT buffer and RNA was extracted with DNase-treated RNeasy Micro or Mini kits, depending on cell number. To prevent cross-contamination, every cell subset was processed on its own, while patient and healthy donor samples were processed together. The immunoSEQ multiplex PCR was used to amplify TCRB sequences from cDNA, yielding 87-bp fragments that span the CDR3 region. The amplicons were sequenced using the Illumina HiSeq platform. In the authors' own workflow: PCR bias was corrected computationally using synthetic template baselines, and reads within Hamming distance 2 were collapsed, with unmergeable singletons discarded. Reads were aligned against IMGT to assign V, D and J genes, CDR3 length and insertions or deletions at six rearrangement sites. Clonotype counts were normalized to sorted cell number within each subset before computing true diversity and Gini coefficients with the tcR R package. Repertoire sharing was quantified using the overlap coefficient calculated on TCRB nucleotide sequences. TCRdb limited this immuneACCESS table to in-frame rearrangements with V and J called. A share of clones is missing; checked studies link under half to unresolved V genes, and the rest is unexplained. The V and J calls and clone size were taken over from that table, and D and trimming were inferred from the DNA. The sample table lists about 53,000 clones, about 60% of them with a count of one. The top ten clones comprise over 0.25% of the sample.

In this chain, TRBV7-3 is recombined with TRBJ2-7, and possibly TRBD2, on 6 matching bases. Input material: stem cell memory CD4+ T cells from blood. Reading the label with the study, this specimen's cell subset or site is: stem cell-like memory CD4+ T cells. The receptor was isolated from a woman under 40 with type 1 diabetes. The CDR3 reads as follows: CASSLRAGSSYEQYF. The sequenced DNA: TGTGCCAGCAGCTTAAGGGCGGGAAGCTCCTACGAGCAGTACTTC.